This T cell receptor (beta chain) was captured in a study of control samples from healthy donors and cancer patients. TCRdb's copy holds only in-frame clones and misses some; the assay was immunoSEQ multiplex PCR. The data show 70,000 to 75,000 clones, around 93% seen once. V lost 0 bases and J lost 5, with 16 bases in between. The CDR3 has 16 amino acids. Germline assignment: CDR1 SGDLS and CDR2 YYNGEE. The origin of this receptor is a woman in her twenties or thirties in good health. The chain recombines TRBV9 with TRBJ2-3; D assignment may be TRBD1 or TRBD2 (5 bases each). Material: blood. CDR3 region: CASSVGPPLRGDTQYF. CDR3 nucleotide sequence: TGTGCCAGCAGCGTAGGTCCCCCTTTGAGGGGAGATACGCAGTATTTT.